This TCR beta chain stems from a study of blood T cell repertoires in COVID-19. Study-level background: Italy, Spain and the United States were the sources of the convalescent and acute COVID-19 samples. T cells, B-cell-depleted T cells, or PBMCs supplied cDNA or gDNA.

Authors' analysis steps: Quantification of nucleated cells was approximated via reference gene primer amplification. TCRdb's copy holds only in-frame clones and misses some; the assay was immunoSEQ multiplex PCR. The D gene and trimming were derived from the DNA, and the V and J assignments and clone size from that table. Of 350,000 to 450,000 clones listed, more than 70% are singletons. The Seattle patients joined while their infection was active and were tracked longitudinally afterward. The V end lost 4 bases, the J end lost 2 bases, and 7 bases lay between the germline ends. The germline V gene encodes CDR1 MNHEY and CDR2 SMNVEV (reference sequence). The CDR3 length is 13 residues.

Sequences were obtained from peripheral blood. V gene TRBV27 combines with J gene TRBJ2-3; no clear D. This TCR came from a woman aged 55-69 years with COVID-19, enrolled during active disease. CDR3 residues: CASSSHVTDTQYF. The CDR3 DNA reads TGTGCCAGCAGTTCCCATGTCACAGATACGCAGTATTTT.